The present TCR beta chain was sequenced within a study of Ad26.COV2.S vaccination and SARS-CoV-2 variants. Details on this clone: Its matching antigen is unknown.

The CDR3 has 15 amino acids. V lost 1 base and J lost 4; bases outside the gene matches: 4. Looked up from germline, CDR1 is SEHNR and CDR2 is FQNEAQ (reference sequence). Study-wide results and caveats: There was reportedly substantial breadth in spike-specific CD8+ and CD4+ T cell responses after vaccination. Ad26.COV2.S recipients had broader spike-specific TCRs (P = 0.0014).

Data came from immunoSEQ multiplex PCR; TCRdb stores just in-frame clones and leaves some out. This repertoire shows about 680,000 clones, about 90% found once; its top ten account for approximately 1.5%. Sample treatment: roughly 19 received Ad26.COV2.S at low or high dose, single or two shots; roughly five received placebo; per-sample allocation not given. It was on day 63 after the first vaccine or placebo injection that samples were taken. Its platform was an Ad26 vector, and its expressed antigen was Wuhan-strain SARS-CoV-2 spike. Sample: peripheral blood, taken in a trial of Ad26.COV2.S vaccine versus placebo. The clonotype comes from a person aged 18-60 years who received the Ad26.COV2.S COVID-19 vaccine or a placebo. The rearrangement joins TRBV7-9 to TRBJ1-5; 7 bases are a match to TRBD1. Here the CDR3 DNA reads TGTGCCAGCAGCTTAGGAGGGACAGTTAATCAGCCCCAGCATTTT. Protein sequence: CASSLGGTVNQPQHF.